Shown below are 22 T cell receptor beta chains from a single sample sequenced in a study of cytomegalovirus exposure and HLA in healthy donors. Researchers ran the PCR with 60 Vbeta and 13 Jbeta primers. The table came from immunoSEQ multiplex PCR; TCRdb's copy has only in-frame clones and leaves some out. The sample includes about 140,000 clones, 60% to 85% of them seen just once. Input material: PBMCs. These receptors were obtained from a middle-aged man in good health and CMV-seronegative.

The chain has TRBV10-3 and TRBJ2-1, with 12 bases identical to TRBD2. After removal of 6 bases from V and 8 bases from J, the junction contained 5 bases not matched to a gene. Germline V gene sequence: CDR1 ENHRY, CDR2 SYGVKD. This CDR3 spans 14 amino acids. Here the CDR3 reads CAISSSGRADEQFF. The CDR3 DNA reads TGTGCCATCAGCTCTAGCGGGAGGGCCGATGAGCAGTTCTTC.

The rearrangement joins TRBV18 to TRBJ2-1; D ambiguous. The CDR3 spans 15 residues. Germline CDR1 is KGHSH and CDR2 is LQKENI. V dropped 4 bases and J dropped 1 base, with 11 bases sitting between them. The CDR3 protein is CASSLSRLSYNEQFF. The CDR3 bases are TGTGCCAGCTCACTATCCAGGCTTTCCTACAATGAGCAGTTCTTC.

In its sample, this clone was seen once. This rearrangement joins TRBV21-1 to TRBJ2-7; the D call in the table, TRBD2, was not verified against the DNA. TRBV21-1 is labeled a pseudogene. There are 15 residues in the CDR3. For the CDR3, the DNA is TGTGCCAGCAGCAAGGATACTAGCGGGGGCTACGAGCAGTACTTC. As protein: CASSKDTSGGYEQYF.

J is TRBJ2-5 and V is TRBV15, with 8 bases that match TRBD2. Trimming removed 1 base from V and 5 bases from J; junction bases left unmatched: 9. The CDR3 extends over 16 amino acids. The V gene's germline CDR1 is LNHNV and CDR2 YYDKDF (reference sequence). CDR3 residues: CATSRVTSGATETQYF. The CDR3 DNA sequence: TGTGCCACCAGCAGAGTCACTAGCGGAGCGACGGAGACCCAGTACTTC.

V gene TRBV4-2 combines with J gene TRBJ1-5; a possible D gene is TRBD1 (5 bases). The germline V and J ends were trimmed by 0 bases and 0 bases, with 9 bases remaining between them. The CDR3 sequence is 16 residues long. Per germline, CDR1 LGHNA and CDR2 YNFKEQ. For the CDR3, the DNA is TGTGCCAGCAGCCAAGATACAGGAGATAGCAATCAGCCCCAGCATTTT. The encoded protein is CASSQDTGDSNQPQHF.

The V gene is TRBV27, the J gene TRBJ1-1, with D possibly TRBD1 on 5 matching bases. Trimming shortened V by 7 bases and J by 4 bases, and 13 bases separated the two germline ends. The CDR3 runs 13 residues. Germline CDR1 and CDR2: MNHEY and SMNVEV (reference sequence). CDR3 bases: TGTGCCAGCATCCACTCGGGGGGCACTGAAGCTTTCTTT. Translated, it gives CASIHSGGTEAFF.

V gene TRBV6-5 combines with J gene TRBJ2-7; 7 bases line up with TRBD2. Germline CDR1 and CDR2: MNHEY and SVGAGI. V trimming: 5 bases; J trimming: 4 bases; junction bases outside the gene matches: 11. This CDR3 spans 15 amino acids. CDR3 DNA: TGTGCCAGCAGTGGGCTAGCGGATACCATGTACGAGCAGTACTTC. This codes for CASSGLADTMYEQYF.

In this sample, this clone turned up once. The chain uses TRBV19 and TRBJ1-5; D remains unclear. The CDR3 runs 16 residues. Between the trimmed V and J ends, which lost 0 bases and 0 bases, there was a span of 9 bases. The germline V gene encodes CDR1 LNHDA and CDR2 SQIVND (reference sequence). CDR3 DNA sequence: TGTGCCAGTAGTATAGAGGCACCTCCTAGCAATCAGCCCCAGCATTTT. Translating gives CASSIEAPPSNQPQHF.

V is TRBV19 and J is TRBJ2-2, with 7 bases lining up with TRBD2. V trimming: 3 bases; J trimming: 1 base; junction bases outside the gene matches: 5. The CDR3 consists of 16 residues. Germline assignment: CDR1 LNHDA and CDR2 SQIVND (reference sequence). The CDR3 loop is CASSIGGGVNTGELFF. In DNA, the CDR3 is TGTGCCAGTAGTATTGGTGGGGGGGTGAACACCGGGGAGCTGTTTTTT.

The chain uses TRBV27 and TRBJ2-1; TRBD2 matches at 9 bases. This CDR3 comprises 15 residues. The V gene end was trimmed by 6 bases and the J gene end by 5 bases; junction bases not matched to a gene: 8. CDR1 and CDR2 (germline): MNHEY, SMNVEV (reference sequence). The CDR3 region has the DNA TGTGCCAGCAGGCTAGCGGGGCCGCGGAACAATGAGCAGTTCTTC. Translated: CASRLAGPRNNEQFF.

V is TRBV28 and J is TRBJ2-2; D gene uncertain. The CDR3 sequence is 15 residues long. Germline CDR1 MDHEN, CDR2 SYDVKM. Trimming left V 6 bases short and J 4 bases short, with 15 bases between. CDR3 nucleotide sequence: TGTGCCAGCAGAACCCCCCCACCGGGCACCGGGGAGCTGTTTTTT. Translation gives CASRTPPPGTGELFF.

The genes are TRBV23-1 and TRBJ2-1; perhaps TRBD2 as D (5 bases). TRBV23-1 is classed as an ORF, of uncertain function. V was shortened by 3 bases and J by 3 bases, with 21 bases between the two germline ends. The CDR3 extends over 18 amino acids. CDR3 nucleotide sequence: TGCGCCAGCAGTCACCAGGCCGAGACTATCCCCTTCTACAATGAGCAGTTCTTC. Translation: CASSHQAETIPFYNEQFF.

The count of this clone is one. The gene calls are TRBV4-1 and TRBJ2-7; 14 nucleotides align to TRBD2. V was pared by 4 bases and J by 4 bases, with 15 bases of the junction left unmatched. This CDR3 comprises 19 residues. Germline CDR1 and CDR2: MGHRA and YSYEKL. In nucleotides, the CDR3 is TGCGCCAGCAGCCGGGGCGGGACTAGCGGGAGTTGGAGTCCGTACGAGCAGTACTTC. Translating gives CASSRGGTSGSWSPYEQYF.

This clone was observed a single time. The rearrangement uses TRBV28 and TRBJ2-4, with a possible D match to TRBD1 (5 bases). Germline CDR1 MDHEN, CDR2 SYDVKM. Trimming stripped 7 bases from V and 4 bases from J, with 11 bases between. The CDR3 runs to 13 residues. In nucleotides, the CDR3 is TGTGCCAGCACTGGGCAGGGTAAAAACATTCAGTACTTC. Amino acid sequence: CASTGQGKNIQYF.

The gene calls are TRBV5-6 and TRBJ2-1; D is uncertain. Germline-derived CDR1 and CDR2 are SGHDT and YYEEEE. Trimming left V 0 bases short and J 2 bases short, with 12 bases between. This CDR3 comprises 16 residues. CDR3 in DNA: TGTGCCAGCAGCTTGGAATTTGACATCCCCTACAATGAGCAGTTCTTC. This encodes CASSLEFDIPYNEQFF.

The chain uses TRBV4-2 and TRBJ2-3; D is undetermined. Per the germline V gene, CDR1 is LGHNA and CDR2 is YNFKEQ. CDR3 length: 22 amino acids. V dropped 1 base and J dropped 3 bases, with 32 bases sitting between them. This CDR3 is CASSQGPIVAANLPLWTDTQYF. CDR3 nucleotides: TGTGCCAGCAGCCAAGGCCCCATTGTCGCGGCTAACCTCCCATTGTGGACAGATACGCAGTATTTT.

The chain couples TRBV2 to TRBJ1-3; 9 bases are shared with TRBD1. The ends lost 6 bases at V and 4 bases at J; junction bases unmatched: 7. Germline loops: CDR1 SNHLY, CDR2 FYNNEI. CDR3 length equals 15 residues. The CDR3 loop reads CASRRTGAEGNTIYF. The DNA for the CDR3 is TGTGCCAGCAGGAGGACAGGGGCGGAAGGAAACACCATATATTTT.

V and J are TRBV6-5 and TRBJ2-2, with a tentative D call TRBD1 (5 bases). V lost 4 bases and J 7 bases, leaving 10 bases between the germline ends. The CDR3 is made up of 13 amino acids. CDR1 is MNHEY, CDR2 SVGAGI, per germline. DNA for the CDR3: TGTGCCAGCAGTTTCCTTAGGGGCGGGGAGCTGTTTTTT. Translating it yields CASSFLRGGELFF.

This clone has only one observation. This sequence joins TRBV7-8 and TRBJ2-7; the match to TRBD1 covers 8 bases. V trimming: 3 bases; J trimming: 5 bases; junction bases outside the gene matches: 6. The CDR3 totals 14 residues. The germline V gene encodes CDR1 SGHVS and CDR2 FQNEAQ. For the CDR3, the DNA is TGTGCCAGCAGCTTGGCCTTGGACAGGGACGAGCAGTACTTC. As protein: CASSLALDRDEQYF. Supplemented by reference TRBV7-8 and TRBJ2-7, the full variable domain reads GAGVSQSPRYKVAKRGQDVALRCDPISGHVSLFWYQQALGQGPEFLTYFQNEAQLDKSGLPSDRFFAERPEGSVSTLKIQRTQQEDSAVYLCASSLALDRDEQYFGPGTRLTVT.

The chain links TRBV18 to TRBJ2-7; 7 bases match TRBD2. Unmatched junction bases numbered 5, after V lost 0 bases and J lost 0 bases. Germline-derived CDR1 and CDR2 are KGHSH and LQKENI. This CDR3 has 16 residues. CDR3 nucleotides: TGTGCCAGCTCACCACCTTACGCGGGAGCCTCCTACGAGCAGTACTTC. Translation: CASSPPYAGASYEQYF. Complete variable domain (other parts from reference TRBV18 and TRBJ2-7): NAGVMQNPRHLVRRRGQEARLRCSPMKGHSHVYWYRQLPEEGLKFMVYLQKENIIDESGMPKERFSAEFPKEGPSILRIQQVVRGDSAAYFCASSPPYAGASYEQYFGPGTRLTVT.

The chain is built from TRBV6-5 and TRBJ1-3; D is undetermined. Germline-derived CDR1 and CDR2 are MNHEY and SVGAGI. The CDR3 spans 11 residues. Trimming cost V 10 bases and J 4 bases, with 8 bases left between them. The CDR3 protein is CATGLGNTIYF. The CDR3 DNA reads TGTGCCACCGGGTTAGGAAACACCATATATTTT.

The gene calls are TRBV18 and TRBJ2-5; 11 nucleotides agree with TRBD2. Germline V gene data show CDR1 as KGHSH and CDR2 as LQKENI. V lost 1 base and J lost 3; bases outside the gene matches: 4. The CDR3 covers 16 residues. CDR3 in amino acids: CASSPRKLAGEETQYF. The DNA of the CDR3 is TGTGCCAGCTCACCACGTAAACTAGCGGGGGAAGAGACCCAGTACTTC.